The present T cell receptor (beta chain) was sequenced within a study of blood T cell repertoires in COVID-19. Study-wide background: Spain, Italy and the United States supplied samples that represented acute and convalescent COVID-19. The analysed material was cDNA or gDNA that came from T cells, B-cell-depleted T cells, or PBMCs.

The CDR3 runs to 11 residues. V lost 2 bases to trimming and J lost 12 bases, with 8 bases between them. Study processing details: Amplifying reference gene primers gave estimates of nucleated cell counts. Sequenced by immunoSEQ multiplex PCR; TCRdb stores in-frame clones only, minus some. For V, J and clone size, that table is used; D and trimming come from the DNA. Found here are about 55,000 clones, about 90% of them singletons; the top ten hold roughly 15%. The origin of this receptor is a human donor with active COVID-19. The donor label of this sample is uncertain. Sequences were obtained from peripheral blood. The chain carries TRBV12-3 or TRBV12-4 and TRBJ1-5, with D hard to call. For the CDR3, the DNA is TGTGCCAGCAGTTTACTCCGTAACCAGCATTTT. It encodes CASSLLRNQHF.